The 10 T cell receptor beta chains below come from one sample, sequenced in a study of beta chain features in type 1 diabetes. General study points: In all four CD4+ subsets, TCRB CDR3 length was significantly, moderately reduced in type 1 diabetes.

Expressed TCRB transcripts got sequenced, as all isolated RNA was reverse transcribed. Repertoires were generated with immunoSEQ multiplex PCR, while TCRdb's copy carries only in-frame clones and drops some. The table includes 40,000 to 60,000 clones, 60% to 70% detected once. These TCRs are of unknown antigen specificity. Specimen: stem cell memory CD4+ T cells from blood. The source is a woman aged 25 to 39 with type 1 diabetes.

The J gene is TRBJ2-1, the V gene TRBV29-1; 9 nucleotides match TRBD2. The CDR3 contains 15 residues. V shed 5 bases, J shed 7 bases, and the junction held 12 bases outside the gene matches. Germline assignment: CDR1 SQVTM and CDR2 ANQGSEA. Written as DNA, the CDR3 is TGCAGCGTTTCCGCGGGAGGGCCAGTGGGGAATGAGCAGTTCTTC. This sequence encodes CSVSAGGPVGNEQFF.

This rearrangement joins TRBV23-1 to TRBJ2-4; D is unclear. TRBV23-1 is classed as an ORF, of uncertain function. The length of the CDR3 is 18 residues. V lost 4 bases and J lost 3, with 22 bases in between. This chain's CDR3 is CASSPTSTHTSYKNIQYF. CDR3 DNA: TGCGCCAGCAGTCCCACATCGACTCACACGTCCTACAAAAACATTCAGTACTTC.

The chain carries TRBV5-1 and TRBJ2-7, with 7 bases matching TRBD1. From germline, CDR1 is SGHRS and CDR2 YFSETQ. V shed 2 bases, J shed 1 base, and the junction held 6 bases outside the gene matches. The CDR3 sequence is 15 residues long. CDR3 in DNA: TGCGCCAGCAGCTTAGAGGGACAGCTTTCCTACGAGCAGTACTTC. This codes for CASSLEGQLSYEQYF. Complete variable domain (other parts from reference TRBV5-1 and TRBJ2-7): KAGVTQTPRYLIKTRGQQVTLSCSPISGHRSVSWYQQTPGQGLQFLFEYFSETQRNKGNFPGRFSGRQFSNSRSEMNVSTLELGDSALYLCASSLEGQLSYEQYFGPGTRLTVT.

This clone was seen just once. The V and J genes are TRBV10-2 and TRBJ2-1; D gene unclear. Germline V lookup: CDR1 WSHSY, CDR2 SAAADI. The CDR3 has 15 residues. V was pared by 0 bases and J by 3 bases, with 9 bases between. DNA for the CDR3: TGCGCCAGCAGTGAGTCAGCGACTCACTACAATGAGCAGTTCTTC. Amino acid sequence: CASSESATHYNEQFF.

The rearrangement uses TRBV6-5 and TRBJ1-2, with TRBD1 matching over 9 bases. This CDR3 has 15 residues. CDR1 is MNHEY, CDR2 SVGAGI, per germline. The V segment lost 6 bases and the J segment 7 bases; nucleotides outside the gene matches: 12. The CDR3 is CASRVPGQGSRGYTF. In DNA, the CDR3 is TGTGCCAGCAGGGTACCGGGACAGGGCTCTCGTGGCTACACCTTC.

The CDR3 reads CASSLDPGYGYTF. The CDR3 bases are TGTGCCAGCAGCTTAGATCCCGGGTACGGCTACACCTTC. The chain combines TRBV7-2 with TRBJ1-2, with no clear D. This CDR3 spans 13 amino acids. V lost 1 base and J 8 bases, leaving 11 bases between the germline ends. Per germline, CDR1 SGHTA and CDR2 FQGNSA. Full variable domain (remainder filled in from reference TRBV7-2 and TRBJ1-2): GAGVSQSPSNKVTEKGKDVELRCDPISGHTALYWYRQSLGQGLEFLIYFQGNSAPDKSGLPSDRFSAERTGGSVSTLTIQRTQQEDSAVYLCASSLDPGYGYTFGSGTRLTVV.

Only a few counts were recorded for this clone. The chain links TRBV7-6 to TRBJ2-1; D remains unclear. This CDR3 is built from 12 residues. The V gene lost 2 bases and the J gene lost 7 bases, with 6 bases spanning the gap. Germline-derived CDR1 and CDR2 are SGHVS and FNYEAQ. The CDR3 nucleotides are TGTGCCAGCAGCTTAAGTCGGAATGAGCAGTTCTTC. Translating it yields CASSLSRNEQFF.

The chain combines TRBV2 with TRBJ2-5, with TRBD1 as a possible D gene (6 bases). Looked up from germline, CDR1 is SNHLY and CDR2 is FYNNEI. Trimming cost V 3 bases and J 4 bases, with 9 bases left between them. CDR3 length equals 13 residues. This chain's CDR3 is CASSDQGIETQYF. The CDR3 DNA is TGTGCCAGCAGTGATCAGGGGATAGAGACCCAGTACTTC.

The chain links TRBV4-2 to TRBJ2-1; D remains ambiguous. Germline V gives CDR1 LGHNA, CDR2 YNFKEQ. Trimming took off 0 bases at V and 4 bases at J, with 7 bases between the two ends. CDR3 length equals 14 residues. The DNA for the CDR3 is TGTGCCAGCAGCCAAGATTCGGAGTACAATGAGCAGTTCTTC. Encoded protein: CASSQDSEYNEQFF.

The chain joins TRBV11-2 to TRBJ2-5, with a tentative D call TRBD2 (6 bases). Germline values: CDR1 SGHAT, CDR2 FQNNGV. This CDR3 is 14 amino acids long. Trimming removed 5 bases from V and 5 bases from J, with 15 bases in between. In DNA, the CDR3 is TGTGCCAGCAGCCGGGGGAAGGCTACCGAGACCCAGTACTTC. Translation: CASSRGKATETQYF.